The 22 T cell receptor beta chains presented below share a single source sample, sequenced in a study of T-cell reconstitution after alpha-beta-depleted transplantation in children. Unique molecular identifiers were built into the TCRbeta library. TCRdb passed the PCR reads through MiXCR, listing each CDR3 protein once. The repertoire holds tens of thousands of distinct CDR3 sequences, with 15% to 20% as singletons. Material: PBMCs, mostly from graft donor cells, obtained 360 days after TCRalphabeta/CD19-depleted stem cell transplant. These receptors all stem from a male patient between 2 and 15 years old who had a stem cell transplant for acute lymphoblastic leukemia, so the T cells may come from the graft donor.

The V gene is TRBV10-1, the J gene TRBJ2-1; the D gene could be TRBD1 or TRBD2 (6 bases each). V shed 9 bases and J shed 12 bases, with 21 bases lying between them. The CDR3 extends over 13 amino acids. Germline values: CDR1 WNHNN, CDR2 SYGVQD (reference sequence). CDR3 region: CARLGGTTYRQFF. DNA of the CDR3: TGCGCCAGGCTAGGAGGGACAACCTATAGGCAGTTCTTC.

Only a few counts were recorded for this clonotype. This chain links TRBV7-9 with TRBJ2-3, with D perhaps given as TRBD1 or TRBD2 (5 bases each). CDR3 size: 14 residues. V lost 3 bases, J lost 9 bases, and 16 bases lay in between. The germline gives CDR1 SEHNR, CDR2 FQNEAQ (reference sequence). Written as DNA, the CDR3 is TGTGCCAGCAGCTTTGGGGACCTCGGCCCAACGCAGTATTTT. Protein product: CASSFGDLGPTQYF.

At least ten counts were recorded for this clonotype. V gene TRBV10-3 combines with J gene TRBJ2-1; the match to TRBD2 covers 12 bases. Trimming took 6 bases from V and 6 from J; bases not matched to a gene: 0. Germline V gives CDR1 ENHRY, CDR2 SYGVKD. The CDR3 runs to 13 residues. The CDR3 loop reads CAIRTSGSNEQFF. CDR3 DNA: TGTGCCATCAGGACTAGCGGGAGCAATGAGCAGTTCTTC.

The table lists this clonotype with many counts. The V gene is TRBV7-9, the J gene TRBJ2-3; 11 nucleotides align to TRBD1. The ends lost 10 bases at V and 5 bases at J; junction bases unmatched: 14. Germline V CDR1 and CDR2: SEHNR, FQNEAQ (reference sequence). The CDR3 loop spans 16 amino acids. The CDR3 DNA reads as TGTGCCACCAGAGAACTCGGGACAGGGGGTTTAGATACGCAGTATTTT. This translates into CATRELGTGGLDTQYF.

The chain combines TRBV6-5 with TRBJ2-7, with D hard to call. V lost 2 bases to trimming and J lost 2 bases, with 10 bases between them. CDR3 length: 14 residues. Germline V CDR1 and CDR2: MNHEY, SVGAGI. The CDR3, as DNA: TGTGCCAGCAGTTACGCCGGACGGGCCTACGAGCAGTACTTC. It encodes CASSYAGRAYEQYF.

This sequence joins TRBV7-9 and TRBJ2-3; tentative D call: TRBD2 (5 bases). V lost 8 bases and J 8 bases, leaving 14 bases between the germline ends. Germline V gives CDR1 SEHNR, CDR2 FQNEAQ (reference sequence). CDR3 length equals 12 residues. The CDR3 sequence: CASGVGSGTQYF. The CDR3 nucleotides are TGTGCCAGCGGCGTTGGGAGCGGTACGCAGTATTTT.

This clonotype has more than one count but fewer than ten. The DNA of the CDR3 is TGTGCCAGCAGTACCCTCGATGAGCAGTTCTTC. Protein product: CASSTLDEQFF. The gene calls are TRBV6-6 and TRBJ2-1; D unclear. Trimming pared 5 bases from V and 8 bases from J, leaving 7 bases between. Germline CDR1 reads MNHNY; CDR2 reads SVGAGI (reference sequence). CDR3 length: 11 residues.

The chain links TRBV10-3 to TRBJ2-5, with 8 bases matching TRBD1. V was clipped by 5 bases and J by 3 bases; unmatched bases: 11. The CDR3 is 16 residues long. Germline V lookup: CDR1 ENHRY, CDR2 SYGVKD. CDR3 nucleotides: TGTGCCATCAGTCCCGCCGGGACAGGACTCGAAGAGACCCAGTACTTC. Protein: CAISPAGTGLEETQYF.

This clonotype appeared many times. The DNA of the CDR3 is TGTGCCAGCAGGCCGCCCCCCGGGACTAGCGGCAATGAGCAGTTCTTC. Residues: CASRPPPGTSGNEQFF. The chain joins TRBV6-5 to TRBJ2-1; 11 bases map to TRBD2. The V and J ends lost 6 bases and 6 bases, in that order; junction bases with no gene match: 10. The CDR3 loop spans 16 amino acids. The germline V gene has CDR1 MNHEY and CDR2 SVGAGI.

This clonotype came up a few times. CDR3 DNA sequence: TGCGCCAGCAGCTTGGAGGGGGGGAGCTCCTACAATGAGCAGTTCTTC. Its protein product is CASSLEGGSSYNEQFF. This chain uses TRBV5-1 with TRBJ2-1; TRBD2 is a possible D gene (7 bases). The germline gives CDR1 SGHRS, CDR2 YFSETQ. This CDR3 has 16 amino acids. V was pared by 0 bases and J by 0 bases, with 10 bases between. The full variable domain, completed using reference TRBV5-1 and TRBJ2-1, is KAGVTQTPRYLIKTRGQQVTLSCSPISGHRSVSWYQQTPGQGLQFLFEYFSETQRNKGNFPGRFSGRQFSNSRSEMNVSTLELGDSALYLCASSLEGGSSYNEQFFGPGTRLTVL.

The rearrangement links TRBV5-6 to TRBJ1-4, with 7 bases aligning to TRBD1. After removal of 0 bases from V and 8 bases from J, the junction contained 7 bases not matched to a gene. CDR1 SGHDT and CDR2 YYEEEE come from the germline V gene. The CDR3 loop spans 15 amino acids. CDR3 amino acids: CASSLGGTAAEKLFF. For the CDR3, the DNA is TGTGCCAGCAGCTTGGGGGGGACAGCTGCGGAAAAACTGTTTTTT.

This chain uses TRBV20-1 with TRBJ2-3; tentatively, D is TRBD2 (5 bases). Germline loops: CDR1 DFQATT, CDR2 SNEGSKA (reference sequence). The CDR3 length is 14 residues. Trimming pared 3 bases from V and 3 bases from J, leaving 13 bases between. CDR3 sequence (DNA): TGCAGTGCTAGGGCGGGTTCAACAACAGATACGCAGTATTTT. This codes for CSARAGSTTDTQYF.

This clonotype appeared a few times. The chain is built from TRBV6-1 and TRBJ1-2; a weak D match, TRBD1 (5 bases). Germline V gene lookup returns CDR1 MNHNS and CDR2 SASEGT. This CDR3 comprises 15 residues. The V end was cut by 0 bases, the J end by 4 bases, with 12 bases between. CDR3 amino acids: CASSEAPRDVYGYTF. DNA for the CDR3: TGTGCCAGCAGTGAAGCGCCCCGGGACGTCTATGGCTACACCTTC.

This clonotype was observed a handful of times. The chain has TRBV12-3 or TRBV12-4 and TRBJ2-3; 12 positions match TRBD2. CDR3 length: 15 amino acids. The V gene end was trimmed by 2 bases and the J gene end by 5 bases; junction bases not matched to a gene: 2. The chain's CDR3 is CASSLLAGGLDTQYF. In nucleotides, the CDR3 is TGTGCCAGCAGTTTACTAGCGGGAGGGTTAGATACGCAGTATTTT.

A remark on this clonotype: One end of the junction is discordant with germline, which a read error may explain. The chain recombines TRBV7-9 with TRBJ2-7; D is possibly TRBD1 or TRBD2 (5 bases each). Germline-derived CDR1 and CDR2 are SEHNR and FQNEAQ (reference sequence). CDR3 length equals 13 residues. In nucleotides, the CDR3 is TGTGCCAGGAGCTTCGGGACGCTCTGCGAGCAGTACTTC. It encodes CARSFGTLCEQYF.

This clonotype came up a few times. This chain uses TRBV2 with TRBJ2-1; 9 bases are shared with TRBD1. The CDR3 spans 15 residues. Germline V gene sequence: CDR1 SNHLY, CDR2 FYNNEI. The ends lost 6 bases at V and 8 bases at J; junction bases unmatched: 11. CDR3 region: CASRLNRGRPYEQFF. CDR3 sequence (DNA): TGTGCCAGCAGGCTTAACAGGGGGCGCCCCTATGAGCAGTTCTTC.

This clonotype was observed a handful of times. The chain couples TRBV6-1 to TRBJ1-1; D gene uncertain. Germline V gene data show CDR1 as MNHNS and CDR2 as SASEGT. This CDR3 is built from 15 residues. Between the trimmed V and J ends, which lost 6 bases and 7 bases, there was a span of 21 bases. The CDR3 sequence: CASSQRQVATDEAFF. CDR3 nucleotides: TGTGCCAGCAGCCAGCGGCAGGTGGCGACCGATGAAGCTTTCTTT.

The chain couples TRBV10-3 to TRBJ2-3, with D unresolved. The CDR3 contains 15 residues. The ends were cut back, 0 bases at V and 5 bases at J, with 12 bases in the middle. CDR1 ENHRY and CDR2 SYGVKD come from the germline V gene. CDR3 sequence: CAISESWAQIDTQYF. CDR3 coding DNA: TGTGCCATCAGTGAGTCTTGGGCGCAAATAGATACGCAGTATTTT.

The chain combines TRBV6-5 with TRBJ1-1; D gene ambiguous. Germline V gene sequence: CDR1 MNHEY, CDR2 SVGAGI. The length of the CDR3 is 16 residues. Trimming removed 0 bases from V and 4 bases from J, with 15 bases in between. DNA of the CDR3: TGTGCCAGCAGTTACTCCATAGATCCTCTTCTCACTGAAGCTTTCTTT. It translates to CASSYSIDPLLTEAFF.

The chain employs TRBV6-4 and TRBJ2-1; 12 bases align to TRBD1. There are 22 residues in the CDR3. Trimming cost V 5 bases and J 15 bases; bases outside gene matches: 35. CDR1 MRHNA and CDR2 SNTAGT come from the germline V gene. DNA for the CDR3: TGTGCCAGCAGTCATCCCCGGGACAGGGGGCGAAAATTAACTAGCGGAGGTTACCCACTGTTCTTC. Amino acid sequence: CASSHPRDRGRKLTSGGYPLFF.

This clonotype appeared many times. V usage is TRBV5-1 and J usage is TRBJ2-2, with D possibly matching TRBD2 (5 bases). Germline V gene lookup returns CDR1 SGHRS and CDR2 YFSETQ. V was clipped by 5 bases and J by 7 bases, with 15 bases between them. The CDR3 covers 14 residues. The CDR3 loop reads CASSPDGVFGELFF. In DNA, the CDR3 is TGCGCCAGCAGTCCGGACGGGGTTTTCGGGGAGCTGTTTTTT.

The V call is TRBV10-3, the J call TRBJ1-5; no firm D call. Germline CDR1 reads ENHRY; CDR2 reads SYGVKD. Deletions cut 4 bases from V and 6 bases from J, with 7 bases between. The CDR3 is 12 amino acids. Here the CDR3 DNA reads TGTGCCATCAGTGGAGGGCCTCAGCCCCAGCATTTT. Residues: CAISGGPQPQHF.